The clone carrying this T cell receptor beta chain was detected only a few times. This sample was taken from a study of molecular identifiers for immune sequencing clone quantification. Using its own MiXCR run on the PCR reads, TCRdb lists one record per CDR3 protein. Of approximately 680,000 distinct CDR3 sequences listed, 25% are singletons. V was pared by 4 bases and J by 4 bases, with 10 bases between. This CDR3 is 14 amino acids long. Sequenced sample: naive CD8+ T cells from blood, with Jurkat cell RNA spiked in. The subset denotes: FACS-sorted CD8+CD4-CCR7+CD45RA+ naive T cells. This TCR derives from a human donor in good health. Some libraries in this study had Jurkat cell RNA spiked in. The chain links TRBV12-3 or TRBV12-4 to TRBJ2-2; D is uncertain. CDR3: CASSSVLVTGELFF. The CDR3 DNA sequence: TGTGCCAGCAGTTCCGTTTTGGTCACCGGGGAGCTGTTTTTT.